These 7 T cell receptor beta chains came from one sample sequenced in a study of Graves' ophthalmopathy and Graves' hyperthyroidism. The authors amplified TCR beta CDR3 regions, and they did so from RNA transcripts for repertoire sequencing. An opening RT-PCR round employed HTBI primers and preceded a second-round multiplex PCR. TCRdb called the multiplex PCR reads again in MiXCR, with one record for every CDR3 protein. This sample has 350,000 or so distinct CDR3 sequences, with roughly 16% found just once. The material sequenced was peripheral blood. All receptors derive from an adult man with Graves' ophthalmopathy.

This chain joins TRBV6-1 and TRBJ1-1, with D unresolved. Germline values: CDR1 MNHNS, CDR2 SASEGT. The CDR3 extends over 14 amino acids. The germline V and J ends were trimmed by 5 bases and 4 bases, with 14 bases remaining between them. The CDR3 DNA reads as TGTGCCAGCAGTCGTCACAATTCGGGCACTGAAGCTTTCTTT. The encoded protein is CASSRHNSGTEAFF.

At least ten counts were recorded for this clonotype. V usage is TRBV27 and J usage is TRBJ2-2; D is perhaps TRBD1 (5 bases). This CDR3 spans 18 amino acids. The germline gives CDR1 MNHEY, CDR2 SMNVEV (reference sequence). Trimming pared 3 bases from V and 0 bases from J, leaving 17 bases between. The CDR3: CASSFKGLRMTNTGELFF. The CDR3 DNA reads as TGTGCCAGCAGTTTCAAGGGGCTTAGGATGACGAACACCGGGGAGCTGTTTTTT.

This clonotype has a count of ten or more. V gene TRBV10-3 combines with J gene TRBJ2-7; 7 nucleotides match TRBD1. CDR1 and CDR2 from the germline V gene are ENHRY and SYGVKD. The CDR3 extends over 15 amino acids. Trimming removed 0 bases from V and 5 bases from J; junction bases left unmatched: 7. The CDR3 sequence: CAISESAGTEDEQYF. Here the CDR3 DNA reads TGTGCCATCAGTGAGTCGGCCGGGACAGAGGACGAGCAGTACTTC.

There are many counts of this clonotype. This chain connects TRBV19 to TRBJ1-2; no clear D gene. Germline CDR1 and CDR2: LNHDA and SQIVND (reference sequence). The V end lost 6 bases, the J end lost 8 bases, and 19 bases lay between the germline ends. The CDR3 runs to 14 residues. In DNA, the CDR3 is TGTGCCAGTAGCGATAGGACGGCCAGGAGCGGCTACACCTTC. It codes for CASSDRTARSGYTF.

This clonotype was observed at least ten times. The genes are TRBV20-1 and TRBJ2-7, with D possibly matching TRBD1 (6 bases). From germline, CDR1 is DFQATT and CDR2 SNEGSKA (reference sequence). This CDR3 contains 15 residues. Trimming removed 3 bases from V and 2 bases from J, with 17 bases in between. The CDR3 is CSARKPGQLTYEQYF. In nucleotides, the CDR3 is TGCAGTGCTAGGAAACCCGGACAGCTAACCTACGAGCAGTACTTC.

The CDR3 DNA sequence: TGTGCCAGTACGACTAGCGGGAGAACCGGGGAGCTGTTTTTT. It specifies CASTTSGRTGELFF. V is TRBV6-1 and J is TRBJ2-2, with 12 bases lining up with TRBD2. CDR1 and CDR2 from the germline V gene are MNHNS and SASEGT. The CDR3 is made up of 14 amino acids. Trimming removed 9 bases from V and 5 bases from J; junction bases left unmatched: 4.

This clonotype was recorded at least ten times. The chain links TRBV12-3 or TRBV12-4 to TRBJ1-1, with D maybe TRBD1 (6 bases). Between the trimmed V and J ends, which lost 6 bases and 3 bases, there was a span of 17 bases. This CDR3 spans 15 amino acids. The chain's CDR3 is CASSPYGGSDTEAFF. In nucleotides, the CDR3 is TGTGCCAGCAGCCCGTACGGGGGCTCAGACACTGAAGCTTTCTTT.